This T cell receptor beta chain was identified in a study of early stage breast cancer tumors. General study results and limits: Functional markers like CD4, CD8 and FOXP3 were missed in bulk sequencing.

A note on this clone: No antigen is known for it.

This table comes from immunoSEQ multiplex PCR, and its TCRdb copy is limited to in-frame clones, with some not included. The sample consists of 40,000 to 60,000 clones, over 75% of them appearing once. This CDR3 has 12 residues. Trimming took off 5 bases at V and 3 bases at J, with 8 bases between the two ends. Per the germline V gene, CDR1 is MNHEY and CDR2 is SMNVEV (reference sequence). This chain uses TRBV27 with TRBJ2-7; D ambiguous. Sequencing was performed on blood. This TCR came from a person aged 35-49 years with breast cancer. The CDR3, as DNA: TGTGCCAGCAGTCGGATGGGCTACGAGCAGTACTTC. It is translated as CASSRMGYEQYF.